This T cell receptor beta chain emerged from a study of shared clonotypes between healthy human individuals. Extraction of genomic DNA in unsorted samples used roughly 94 million PBMCs. CDR1 SEHNR and CDR2 FQNEAQ come from the germline V gene (reference sequence). This CDR3 contains 15 residues. Deletions cut 4 bases from V and 6 bases from J, with 18 bases between. Profiled with immunoSEQ multiplex PCR; TCRdb holds only in-frame clones, not every one. The data show more than 400,000 clones, more than 75% seen once. The V and J genes are TRBV7-9 and TRBJ1-1; D unresolved. The origin of this receptor is a woman aged 40 to 49 in good health. Some clones in this sample may be carry-over from other donors' samples. The specimen sequenced was PBMCs. In DNA, the CDR3 is TGTGCCAGCAGCTGGAGTGGAGGCTTTGGGGCTGAAGCTTTCTTT. Protein: CASSWSGGFGAEAFF.